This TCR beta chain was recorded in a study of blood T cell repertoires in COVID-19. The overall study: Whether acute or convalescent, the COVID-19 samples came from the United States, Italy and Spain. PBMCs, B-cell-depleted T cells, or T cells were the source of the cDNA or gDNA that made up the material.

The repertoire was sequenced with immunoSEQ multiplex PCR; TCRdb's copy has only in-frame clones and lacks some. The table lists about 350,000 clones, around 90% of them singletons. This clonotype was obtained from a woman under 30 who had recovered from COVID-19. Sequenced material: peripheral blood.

For the CDR3, the DNA is TGCGCCAGCAGCCCGGGGGGGAGTACCACAGATACGCAGTATTTT. As protein: CASSPGGSTTDTQYF. J is TRBJ2-3 and V is TRBV5-1; 8 bases match TRBD2. J was trimmed by 2 bases and V by 4 bases; bases with no gene match: 6. CDR3 length: 15 amino acids. CDR1 is SGHRS, CDR2 YFSETQ, per germline.